This T cell receptor (beta chain) was sequenced during a study of shared clonotypes between healthy human individuals. The study, taken as a whole, reports: Naive subsets tended to show greater estimated richness than memory subsets. Around 4.7% of naive CD4 clonotypes were shared across a few donors.

V lost 6 bases and J 3 bases, leaving 18 bases between the germline ends. Germline V lookup: CDR1 SQVTM, CDR2 ANQGSEA. The CDR3 extends over 14 amino acids. The repertoire was sequenced with immunoSEQ multiplex PCR; TCRdb's copy has only in-frame clones and lacks some. There are roughly 1,500,000 clones in the sample; 98% occur only once, and about 0.34% lies in the top ten. CD45RA-negative memory and CD45RA+ naive subsets were split from the CD4+ cells. A note on this clone: Its antigen is currently unknown.

The sequenced material came from naive CD4+ T cells sorted from blood. Subset here: CD45RA+ positively selected. The chain combines TRBV29-1 with TRBJ2-7; perhaps TRBD1 as D (5 bases). The receptor was derived from a man aged 25-40 years in good health. Here the CDR3 reads CSVAPRALHYEQYF. CDR3 in DNA: TGCAGCGTCGCGCCCAGGGCTTTACACTACGAGCAGTACTTC.